Presented here are 21 T cell receptor beta chains from one specimen sequenced in a study of cytomegalovirus exposure and HLA in healthy donors. The primer mix had 60 Vbeta and 13 Jbeta primers. TCRdb keeps only in-frame clones here, not all; method: immunoSEQ multiplex PCR. The sample totals 35,000 to 50,000 clones. Material: PBMCs. All receptors derive from a woman aged 30 to 39 in good health and CMV-seropositive.

The rearrangement joins TRBV29-1 to TRBJ2-7, with a possible D match to TRBD1 (6 bases). This CDR3 spans 12 amino acids. V was trimmed by 2 bases and J by 2 bases, leaving 7 bases between them. Germline CDR1 and CDR2: SQVTM and ANQGSEA. In nucleotides, the CDR3 is TGCAGCGTTGAACGGGACACCTACGAGCAGTACTTC. Protein: CSVERDTYEQYF.

The rearrangement uses TRBV10-3 and TRBJ2-4; D remains unclear. V shed 0 bases and J shed 0 bases, with 9 bases lying between them. The CDR3 loop spans 16 amino acids. Germline V CDR1 and CDR2: ENHRY, SYGVKD. The CDR3 region is CAISESGVGAKNIQYF. The CDR3 DNA reads as TGTGCCATCAGTGAGTCAGGAGTAGGAGCCAAAAACATTCAGTACTTC.

The CDR3 spells CASSLALYSSYNEQFF. DNA for the CDR3: TGTGCCAGCAGCTTAGCACTGTACAGCTCCTACAATGAGCAGTTCTTC. The V gene is TRBV7-8, the J gene TRBJ2-1, with unresolved D. This CDR3 has 16 residues. V was pared by 0 bases and J by 0 bases, with 9 bases between. Germline loops: CDR1 SGHVS, CDR2 FQNEAQ.

The chain couples TRBV19 to TRBJ1-5, with D possibly being TRBD1 (6 bases). There are 17 residues in the CDR3. Germline V CDR1 and CDR2: LNHDA, SQIVND (reference sequence). V lost 7 bases and J 0 bases, leaving 19 bases between the germline ends. CDR3 protein: CASNPRGTKYSNQPQHF. Written as DNA, the CDR3 is TGTGCCAGTAATCCAAGGGGGACAAAGTATAGCAATCAGCCCCAGCATTTT. Drawing the rest from reference TRBV19 and TRBJ1-5, the complete variable domain is DGGITQSPKYLFRKEGQNVTLSCEQNLNHDAMYWYRQDPGQGLRLIYYSQIVNDFQKGDIAEGYSVSREKKESFPLTVTSAQKNPTAFYLCASNPRGTKYSNQPQHFGDGTRLSIL.

The chain recombines TRBV7-8 with TRBJ1-2; a possible D gene is TRBD1 (5 bases). Germline-derived CDR1 and CDR2 are SGHVS and FQNEAQ. V gave up 1 base and J gave up 13 bases, with 22 bases separating them. The CDR3 spans 15 residues. The CDR3 DNA reads TGTGCCAGCAGCTTAGAAACGGCAGGCGGGACTTCGAGCACCTTC. Residues: CASSLETAGGTSSTF.

This rearrangement joins TRBV19 to TRBJ1-1; 8 positions match TRBD1. The junction had 11 bases not matched to a gene; V was cut back by 2 bases and J by 0 bases. There are 18 residues in the CDR3. Germline-derived CDR1 and CDR2 are LNHDA and SQIVND (reference sequence). The CDR3 reads CASSIKGQGLIMNTEAFF. The CDR3 DNA reads TGTGCCAGTAGTATAAAAGGACAGGGCCTAATCATGAACACTGAAGCTTTCTTT.

This sequence joins TRBV6-6 and TRBJ1-3, with D possibly matching TRBD1 (6 bases). The germline gives CDR1 MNHNY, CDR2 SVGAGI (reference sequence). The CDR3 is made up of 14 amino acids. Trimming removed 7 bases at V and 4 bases at J, with 14 bases between. CDR3 nucleotides: TGTGCCAGCAACTCCGGGACACAAGGAAACACCATATATTTT. As protein: CASNSGTQGNTIYF.

V is TRBV11-2 and J is TRBJ2-7, with 12 bases matching TRBD2. V was clipped by 5 bases and J by 7 bases; unmatched bases: 12. CDR1 and CDR2 from the germline V gene are SGHAT and FQNNGV. The CDR3 totals 16 residues. The CDR3 here is CASSGRTSGERGEQYF. Written as DNA, the CDR3 is TGTGCCAGCAGCGGTCGGACTAGCGGGGAGAGGGGGGAGCAGTACTTC.

The V gene is TRBV4-1, the J gene TRBJ2-1, with TRBD2 identical over 11 bases. With 4 bases clipped from V and 6 bases from J, the junction kept 8 bases outside the gene matches. The CDR3 contains 16 residues. Germline V CDR1 and CDR2: MGHRA, YSYEKL. CDR3 coding DNA: TGCGCCAGCAGCCCTCTTACTAGCGGGGGACGCAATGAGCAGTTCTTC. This sequence encodes CASSPLTSGGRNEQFF.

The chain recombines TRBV29-1 with TRBJ2-2; 8 bases fit TRBD2. The junction had 6 bases not matched to a gene; V was cut back by 4 bases and J by 2 bases. This CDR3 is 15 amino acids long. CDR1 and CDR2 (germline): SQVTM, ANQGSEA. The CDR3 bases are TGCAGCGTTGTGAGCGGGGGTTCTAACACCGGGGAGCTGTTTTTT. Its translation is CSVVSGGSNTGELFF.

The CDR3 reads CASSLAGTGTYNEQFF. The CDR3 bases are TGTGCCAGCAGCTTAGCCGGGACAGGGACATACAATGAGCAGTTCTTC. This chain links TRBV7-8 with TRBJ2-1, with TRBD1 identical over 9 bases. CDR1 SGHVS and CDR2 FQNEAQ come from the germline V gene. Losses at the gene ends were 0 bases for V and 4 bases for J; bases not matched to a gene: 4. The length of the CDR3 is 16 residues.

This chain connects TRBV7-9 to TRBJ1-2, with D hard to call. This CDR3 is built from 16 residues. V was pared by 3 bases and J by 8 bases, with 22 bases between. Germline V gene data show CDR1 as SEHNR and CDR2 as FQNEAQ (reference sequence). The CDR3 here is CASSFSEPSYSEGYTF. The CDR3 nucleotides are TGTGCCAGCAGCTTTAGTGAGCCATCCTACTCGGAGGGCTACACCTTC.

The chain combines TRBV6-4 with TRBJ2-3; 11 nucleotides match TRBD2. The CDR3 contains 15 residues. J lost 6 bases, V lost 4 bases, and 6 bases had no gene match. Germline V lookup: CDR1 MRHNA, CDR2 SNTAGT. The CDR3 loop is CASSAIAGGPDTQYF. CDR3 bases: TGTGCCAGCAGTGCTATAGCGGGGGGGCCGGATACGCAGTATTTT.

The rearrangement links TRBV6-1 to TRBJ2-1, with TRBD2 matching over 12 bases. The germline CDR1 and CDR2 sequences are MNHNS and SASEGT. V shed 4 bases, J shed 0 bases, and the junction held 7 bases outside the gene matches. This CDR3 contains 18 residues. CDR3 loop: CASSVTSGGHSSYNEQFF. DNA of the CDR3: TGTGCCAGCAGTGTAACTAGCGGGGGGCATAGCTCCTACAATGAGCAGTTCTTC.

The chain combines TRBV7-9 with TRBJ2-2; 9 bases line up with TRBD1. This CDR3 spans 16 amino acids. J was trimmed by 5 bases and V by 5 bases; bases with no gene match: 9. Germline V gene data show CDR1 as SEHNR and CDR2 as FQNEAQ (reference sequence). CDR3 sequence (DNA): TGTGCCAGCAGCATCCCCGGGACAGGGTATACCGGGGAGCTGTTTTTT. Its protein product is CASSIPGTGYTGELFF.

The CDR3 bases are TGTGCTAGTGGTTTGTGGGGGACAGGGAGCGATGAGCAGTTCTTC. Protein product: CASGLWGTGSDEQFF. The genes are TRBV12-5 and TRBJ2-1; 9 nucleotides line up with TRBD1. The V gene's germline CDR1 is LGHNT and CDR2 FRNRAP. This CDR3 contains 15 residues. The J segment lost 8 bases and the V segment lost 2 bases, leaving 7 bases of the junction unmatched.

This chain uses TRBV2 with TRBJ2-7; D gene uncertain. Germline V gene lookup returns CDR1 SNHLY and CDR2 FYNNEI. V lost 6 bases and J lost 7, with 13 bases in between. The CDR3 contains 12 residues. CDR3 nucleotide sequence: TGTGCCAGCAGCACGACCGTGAGGGAGCAGTACTTC. This gives the protein CASSTTVREQYF. The full variable domain, with the rest looked up from reference TRBV2 and TRBJ2-7, is EPEVTQTPSHQVTQMGQEVILRCVPISNHLYFYWYRQILGQKVEFLVSFYNNEISEKSEIFDDQFSVERPDGSNFTLKIRSTKLEDSAMYFCASSTTVREQYFGPGTRLTVT.

The DNA for the CDR3 is TGTGCCAGCACCCCTCGACTAGAGATCACAGATACGCAGTATTTT. Amino acid sequence: CASTPRLEITDTQYF. The rearrangement uses TRBV7-6 and TRBJ2-3; the D gene is possibly TRBD2 (6 bases). Trimming left V 7 bases short and J 2 bases short, with 16 bases between. Germline V lookup: CDR1 SGHVS, CDR2 FNYEAQ. The CDR3 length is 15 residues.

The chain uses TRBV7-9 and TRBJ2-7, with D uncertain. V lost 3 bases and J 2 bases, leaving 8 bases between the germline ends. CDR1 is SEHNR and CDR2 is FQNEAQ in the germline V gene (reference sequence). CDR3 length: 13 residues. The CDR3 bases are TGTGCCAGCAGCTTCACTGTCCCCTACGAGCAGTACTTC. This translates into CASSFTVPYEQYF.

DNA of the CDR3: TGTGCCAGCAGCCAGGGGGGTTTGAACACTGAAGCTTTCTTT. This translates into CASSQGGLNTEAFF. J is TRBJ1-1 and V is TRBV9; 7 bases fit TRBD1. The CDR3 consists of 14 residues. The V segment lost 4 bases and the J segment 0 bases; nucleotides outside the gene matches: 3. CDR1 is SGDLS, CDR2 YYNGEE, per germline.

V is TRBV27 and J is TRBJ2-1; TRBD2 matches 10 bases. The J segment lost 4 bases and the V segment lost 8 bases, leaving 8 bases of the junction unmatched. This CDR3 comprises 15 residues. Germline V gene lookup returns CDR1 MNHEY and CDR2 SMNVEV (reference sequence). In DNA form, the CDR3 reads TGTGCCAGCGGAGGGGGTAGCGGGGGGTACAATGAGCAGTTCTTC. It encodes CASGGGSGGYNEQFF.